This TCR beta chain was observed in a study of cytomegalovirus exposure and HLA in healthy donors. As for this clone: No antigen is known for it.

Sequencing was performed with immunoSEQ multiplex PCR; in TCRdb, only in-frame clones are kept and a portion is missing. This table has approximately 200,000 clones, approximately 82% appearing once. The CDR3 runs to 14 residues. Trimming pared 1 base from V and 3 bases from J, leaving 9 bases between. From germline, CDR1 is SNHLY and CDR2 FYNNEI. Study-wide findings and caveats: Using the classifier, cytomegalovirus status was reportedly diagnosed with high specificity and sensitivity. CMV antigen specificity was confirmed in vitro for a few CMV-associated chains.

The sample comprised PBMCs. The J gene is TRBJ1-2, the V gene TRBV2, with D hard to call. The origin of this receptor is a woman aged 30 to 39 in good health and CMV-seropositive. In DNA form, the CDR3 reads TGTGCCAGCAGTGAAGTGAGTCGTCACTATGGCTACACCTTC. It translates to CASSEVSRHYGYTF.